Listed here are 11 T cell receptor beta chains from one sample, sequenced in a study of vaccination and CD4 T cells after COVID-19. The sample's treatment: roughly ten-day PBMC culture with coronavirus spike peptide pools or control peptides (ViraFEST assay). The unexposed donor gave CD4+ T cells before the COVID-19 pandemic (2011-2018). Their target antigens are unknown. Sequencing of the DNA from cultured CD4+ T cells was carried out with the Oncomine TCR Beta short-read assay. TCRdb re-analysed the PCR reads in MiXCR, keeping a single row per CDR3 protein. This sample has some 5,500 distinct CDR3 sequences, with about 62% found just once. Sequencing was carried out using CD4+ T cells from blood, cultured in vitro. The receptors here all came from a human donor in good health.

The rearrangement joins TRBV7-9 to TRBJ1-5; TRBD1 agrees at 12 bases. The CDR3 runs to 22 residues. Unmatched junction bases numbered 21, after V lost 5 bases and J lost 1 base. CDR1 and CDR2 from the germline V gene are SEHNR and FQNEAQ (reference sequence). The CDR3, as DNA: TGTGCCAGCAGCCGCTTTTTAGGTACGGGGACAGGGGGCGAGTTGAGCAATCAGCCCCAGCATTTT. Translating gives CASSRFLGTGTGGELSNQPQHF.

The chain joins TRBV15 to TRBJ1-1, with TRBD1 matching 8 bases. The ends lost 0 bases at V and 4 bases at J; junction bases unmatched: 10. Germline CDR1 reads LNHNV; CDR2 reads YYDKDF (reference sequence). There are 17 residues in the CDR3. CDR3 region: CATSRERAGGRFTEAFF. CDR3 in DNA: TGTGCCACCAGCAGAGAAAGGGCAGGGGGCCGTTTCACTGAAGCTTTCTTT. The complete variable domain, with remaining parts taken from reference TRBV15 and TRBJ1-1, reads DAMVIQNPRYQVTQFGKPVTLSCSQTLNHNVMYWYQQKSSQAPKLLFHYYDKDFNNEADTPDNFQSRRPNTSFCFLDIRSPGLGDTAMYLCATSRERAGGRFTEAFFGQGTRLTVV.

The CDR3 DNA is TGTGCCAGCAGTTTAGGGGGGACAGGGAATTCACCCCTCCACTTT. Translating it yields CASSLGGTGNSPLHF. The V call is TRBV12-3 or TRBV12-4, the J call TRBJ1-6, with 9 bases identical to TRBD1. The CDR3 is made up of 15 amino acids. Unmatched junction bases numbered 2, after V lost 1 base and J lost 7 bases.

J is TRBJ1-1 and V is TRBV5-6; 12 nucleotides match TRBD1. Germline V lookup: CDR1 SGHDT, CDR2 YYEEEE. The J segment lost 3 bases and the V segment lost 0 bases, leaving 9 bases of the junction unmatched. The CDR3 totals 18 residues. The CDR3 sequence is CASSLGWDRGRVDTEAFF. In nucleotides, the CDR3 is TGTGCCAGCAGCTTGGGATGGGACAGGGGGCGGGTGGACACTGAAGCTTTCTTT.

Only a few counts were recorded for this clonotype. The chain carries TRBV11-2 and TRBJ1-2; maybe TRBD1 (5 bases). Germline V gives CDR1 SGHAT, CDR2 FQNNGV. CDR3 size: 14 residues. V dropped 3 bases and J dropped 4 bases, with 12 bases sitting between them. The CDR3 DNA reads as TGTGCCAGCAGCTTCCCCACAGGCCTCTATGGCTACACCTTC. Encoded protein: CASSFPTGLYGYTF.

This clonotype is medium-sized in the sample. The V and J genes are TRBV6-5 and TRBJ1-1; D unresolved. The V end was cut by 2 bases, the J end by 10 bases, with 17 bases between. The CDR3 consists of 14 residues. Germline CDR1 reads MNHEY; CDR2 reads SVGAGI. CDR3 sequence: CASSYLSFSSVAFF. CDR3 in DNA: TGTGCCAGCAGTTACCTCTCCTTCTCGAGCGTAGCTTTCTTT.

The chain joins TRBV19 to TRBJ1-5; D gene uncertain. Germline values: CDR1 LNHDA, CDR2 SQIVND (reference sequence). This CDR3 contains 13 residues. The V end lost 6 bases, the J end lost 0 bases, and 6 bases lay between the germline ends. CDR3 nucleotide sequence: TGTGCCAGTAGGGCCTCTAGCAATCAGCCCCAGCATTTT. Its translation: CASRASSNQPQHF.

The J gene is TRBJ2-7, the V gene TRBV2; no definite D call. V was clipped by 3 bases and J by 3 bases, with 6 bases between them. This CDR3 is 12 amino acids long. The germline V gene has CDR1 SNHLY and CDR2 FYNNEI. CDR3 in DNA: TGTGCCAGCAGTGACAAGATCTACGAGCAGTACTTC. Protein: CASSDKIYEQYF. Combining the CDR3 with reference TRBV2 and TRBJ2-7 gives the whole variable domain EPEVTQTPSHQVTQMGQEVILRCVPISNHLYFYWYRQILGQKVEFLVSFYNNEISEKSEIFDDQFSVERPDGSNFTLKIRSTKLEDSAMYFCASSDKIYEQYFGPGTRLTVT.

This clonotype occurred a few times. V and J are TRBV24-1 and TRBJ1-5, with no clear D. V lost 2 bases and J lost 7, with 11 bases in between. This CDR3 has 14 amino acids. Germline CDR1 reads KGHDR; CDR2 reads SFDVKD. The CDR3 region has the DNA TGTGCCACCAGTGATTACAGCCTGGGGCAGCCCCAGCATTTT. This gives the protein CATSDYSLGQPQHF.

In its sample, this clonotype ranks as large. CDR3 in amino acids: CSAWQTGNTEAFF. DNA for the CDR3: TGCAGTGCTTGGCAGACAGGGAACACTGAAGCTTTCTTT. The chain joins TRBV20-1 to TRBJ1-1; D possibly corresponds to TRBD1 (6 bases). The CDR3 totals 13 residues. Germline CDR1 is DFQATT and CDR2 is SNEGSKA (reference sequence). Between the trimmed V and J ends, which lost 5 bases and 1 base, there was a span of 11 bases.

This clonotype was observed once. The chain employs TRBV10-1 and TRBJ2-3; D assignment may be TRBD1 or TRBD2 (6 bases each). Germline V gives CDR1 WNHNN, CDR2 SYGVQD (reference sequence). The V end lost 3 bases, the J end lost 2 bases, and 12 bases lay between the germline ends. The CDR3 is 15 residues long. The CDR3 protein is CASSDPGAPTDTQYF. The DNA for the CDR3 is TGCGCCAGCAGTGATCCGGGGGCTCCCACAGATACGCAGTATTTT.